The rows below give T cell receptor beta chains drawn from one sample of a study of response to subunit inactivated influenza vaccine. TCRdb re-called the RT-PCR reads through MiXCR, storing one row per CDR3 protein. The table lists hundreds of thousands of distinct CDR3 sequences, approximately 13% of them singletons, with 5.5% to 7% in the top ten. This material consisted of PBMCs from blood, taken approximately 15 days before vaccination. The receptors were sampled from a man aged 50 to 59 who received an inactivated influenza vaccine. Each CDR3 is given with its conserved first and last residue. A D gene is named only where the DNA matches it firmly. Expanded clones get a size class; other rows say once, few or many, or leave the size out.

>TRBV12-3/TRBV12-4|NA|TRBJ2-3|NA
CASSREIRDTHF
TGTGCCAGCAGTCGCGAGATTCGGGACACGCATTTT
>TRBV7-7|TRBD2|TRBJ2-1|few
CASSPGTSTHNEQFF
TGTGCCAGCAGCCCCGGGACTAGTACCCACAATGAGCAGTTCTTC
>TRBV6-5|TRBD1|TRBJ2-7|NA
CASSYSGTGGTYEQYF
TGTGCCAGCAGTTACTCGGGGACAGGGGGCACCTACGAGCAGTACTTC
>TRBV5-1|TRBD2|TRBJ2-7|NA
CDSSVGLAAIYEQYF
TGCGACAGCAGCGTGGGACTAGCGGCTATCTACGAGCAGTACTTC
>TRBV3-1|NA|TRBJ2-2|NA
CASSRLRGTGELFF
TGTGCCAGCAGCCGACTCCGAGGGACCGGGGAGCTGTTTTTT
>TRBV5-1|TRBD1|TRBJ1-6|few
CASSRTGDHNSPLHF
TGCGCCAGCAGCCGGACAGGGGACCATAATTCACCCCTCCACTTT
>TRBV28|NA|TRBJ2-1|many
CASTGLYYNEQFF
TGTGCCAGCACGGGACTTTACTACAATGAGCAGTTCTTC
>TRBV5-1|NA|TRBJ2-7|few
CASSLGRGLSYEQYF
TGCGCCAGCAGCTTGGGCAGGGGACTCTCCTACGAGCAGTACTTC
>TRBV28|TRBD1|TRBJ2-5|NA
CASGLGTGVETQYF
TGTGCCAGCGGACTAGGGACAGGGGTGGAGACCCAGTACTTC
>TRBV28|NA|TRBJ2-5|NA
CASSLFGGSGGETQYF
TGTGCCAGCAGTTTATTTGGGGGTAGCGGAGGAGAGACCCAGTACTTC
>TRBV7-9|NA|TRBJ1-2|few
CASTWGDHYGYTF
TGTGCCAGCACCTGGGGGGACCACTATGGCTACACCTTC
>TRBV6-5|NA|TRBJ1-2|few
CASSYSQEANYGYTF
TGTGCCAGCAGTTACTCCCAGGAAGCTAACTATGGCTACACCTTC
>TRBV5-1|TRBD2|TRBJ2-7|NA
CASSGGEFDEQYF
TGCGCCAGCAGCGGGGGGGAGTTCGACGAGCAGTACTTC
>TRBV6-5|NA|TRBJ2-5|NA
CASSYEGSRGETQYF
TGTGCCAGCAGTTACGAGGGCTCAAGAGGGGAGACCCAGTACTTC
>TRBV12-3/TRBV12-4|TRBD2|TRBJ2-3|NA
CATSISGLGTDTQYF
TGTGCCACCTCCATTAGCGGGTTAGGCACAGATACGCAGTATTTT
>TRBV28|NA|TRBJ2-7|many
CASSLRGGGDEQYF
TGTGCCAGCAGTTTAAGGGGGGGGGGGGACGAGCAGTACTTC
>TRBV3-1|NA|TRBJ1-5|few
CASSREGRGAQPQHF
TGTGCCAGCAGTCGCGAAGGCAGGGGCGCTCAGCCCCAGCATTTT
>TRBV25-1|NA|TRBJ2-6|many
CASSESRYSGANVLTF
TGTGCCAGCAGTGAATCCCGCTACTCTGGGGCCAACGTCCTGACTTTC
>TRBV12-3/TRBV12-4|NA|TRBJ1-5|many
CASNRGNQPQHF
TGTGCCAGTAACAGGGGCAATCAGCCCCAGCATTTT
>TRBV12-3/TRBV12-4|NA|TRBJ1-3|few
CASSRGQRGNTIYF
TGTGCCAGCAGTAGGGGACAACGTGGAAACACCATATATTTT
>TRBV6-5|TRBD2|TRBJ2-2|NA
CASSLTSGGSTGELFF
TGTGCCAGCAGTTTGACTAGCGGGGGGTCCACCGGGGAGCTGTTTTTT
>TRBV7-3|TRBD1|TRBJ1-6|few
CASSPVGQGNSPLHF
TGTGCCAGCAGCCCAGTGGGACAGGGAAATTCACCCCTCCACTTT
>TRBV29-1|TRBD1|TRBJ2-1|NA
CSVRDRASVNEQFF
TGCAGCGTAAGAGACAGGGCGTCCGTCAATGAGCAGTTCTTC
>TRBV6-1|TRBD2|TRBJ2-7|few
CASSEGILAGSYEQYF
TGTGCCAGCAGCGAGGGGATACTAGCGGGTTCCTACGAGCAGTACTTC
>TRBV30|TRBD2|TRBJ2-1|many
CAWSVGVLAGGYNEQFF
TGTGCCTGGAGTGTAGGAGTACTAGCGGGGGGGTACAATGAGCAGTTCTTC
>TRBV28|TRBD1|TRBJ1-2|few
CASSTIGTGEVGGYTF
TGTGCCAGCAGTACCATAGGGACAGGGGAGGTTGGTGGCTACACCTTC
>TRBV5-1|NA|TRBJ2-1|few
CASSLEGQNSFSYNEQFF
TGCGCCAGCAGCTTGGAGGGCCAAAACAGCTTCTCCTACAATGAGCAGTTCTTC
>TRBV11-2|TRBD2|TRBJ2-1|few
CASSLDYLAGPYNEQFF
TGTGCCAGCAGCTTAGATTACCTAGCGGGGCCATACAATGAGCAGTTCTTC
>TRBV12-5|TRBD2|TRBJ2-1|few
CASGSPGLAGGRPFF
TGTGCTAGTGGTTCACCGGGACTAGCGGGGGGGAGGCCGTTCTTC
>TRBV30|TRBD1|TRBJ2-5|few
CAWTYRGQETQYF
TGTGCCTGGACCTACAGGGGACAAGAGACCCAGTACTTC
>TRBV18|TRBD2|TRBJ2-5|NA
CASSRTREETQYF
TGTGCCAGCTCACGGACTAGGGAAGAGACCCAGTACTTC
>TRBV6-5|NA|TRBJ2-5|many
CASTSTGPQETQYF
TGTGCCAGCACTTCGACAGGCCCCCAAGAGACCCAGTACTTC
>TRBV6-2/TRBV6-3|TRBD1|TRBJ2-6|few
CASSFSPGQRSSGANVLTF
TGTGCCAGCAGTTTTAGCCCGGGACAGCGAAGCTCTGGGGCCAACGTCCTGACTTTC
>TRBV10-3|TRBD2|TRBJ2-1|NA
CAISDRLAGGPEQFF
TGTGCCATCAGTGATCGACTAGCGGGAGGGCCCGAGCAGTTCTTC
>TRBV5-1|NA|TRBJ2-7|NA
CASSLPTGGGGEQYF
TGCGCCAGCAGCTTGCCGACCGGTGGGGGCGGGGAGCAGTACTTC
>TRBV4-2|TRBD2|TRBJ2-1|NA
CASSQAWTSGTYNEQFF
TGTGCCAGCAGCCAAGCTTGGACTAGCGGGACATACAATGAGCAGTTCTTC
>TRBV20-1|NA|TRBJ2-3|few
CSAAYIGTDTQYF
TGCAGTGCTGCCTACATTGGCACAGATACGCAGTATTTT
>TRBV20-1|TRBD1|TRBJ1-1|few
CSASQGVSTEAFF
TGCAGTGCTAGTCAGGGGGTAAGCACTGAAGCTTTCTTT
>TRBV10-3|TRBD1|TRBJ2-7|few
CAISESGTGTYEQYF
TGTGCCATCAGTGAGTCCGGGACAGGGACCTACGAGCAGTACTTC
>TRBV6-2/TRBV6-3|NA|TRBJ2-2|NA
CASSYSIQNTGELFF
TGTGCCAGCAGTTACTCGATCCAGAACACCGGGGAGCTGTTTTTT
>TRBV6-1|NA|TRBJ2-3|many
CASGKGNLPDTQYF
TGTGCCAGCGGGAAGGGTAACTTACCAGATACGCAGTATTTT
>TRBV29-1|NA|TRBJ2-5|few
CSADGVQETQYF
TGCAGCGCTGACGGGGTACAAGAGACCCAGTACTTC
>TRBV5-4|TRBD1|TRBJ2-4|NA
CASSINRGVGDIQYF
TGTGCCAGCAGCATTAACAGGGGGGTCGGGGACATTCAGTACTTC
>TRBV29-1|NA|TRBJ2-1|many
CSVAVIGAWYNEQFF
TGCAGCGTCGCGGTAATTGGGGCATGGTACAATGAGCAGTTCTTC
>TRBV29-1|TRBD1|TRBJ2-3|NA
CSVARKPGQGPDTQYF
TGCAGCGTTGCCCGAAAACCGGGACAGGGTCCAGATACGCAGTATTTT
>TRBV20-1|NA|TRBJ2-1|NA
CSASDFAITYNEQFF
TGCAGTGCTAGCGATTTCGCGATCACCTACAATGAGCAGTTCTTC
>TRBV6-5|NA|TRBJ1-1|NA
CASSYSFGNTEAFF
TGTGCCAGCAGTTACTCATTTGGGAACACTGAAGCTTTCTTT
>TRBV6-2/TRBV6-3|NA|TRBJ2-3|few
CASSLILGADTQYF
TGTGCCAGCAGTCTAATCCTGGGCGCAGATACGCAGTATTTT
>TRBV5-3|NA|TRBJ2-7|NA
CARSFQVTYEQYF
TGTGCCAGAAGCTTCCAGGTAACCTACGAGCAGTACTTC
>TRBV5-1|NA|TRBJ2-1|many
CASSLETRSSYNEQFF
TGCGCCAGCAGCCTAGAAACCCGAAGCTCCTACAATGAGCAGTTCTTC
>TRBV28|TRBD2|TRBJ2-7|NA
CASSLRFPSGRQLYEQYF
TGTGCCAGCAGTTTAAGGTTTCCTAGCGGGAGGCAACTCTACGAGCAGTACTTC
>TRBV18|TRBD1|TRBJ2-3|NA
CASSPPGQGTDTQYF
TGTGCCAGCTCACCACCGGGACAGGGGACAGATACGCAGTATTTT
>TRBV12-3/TRBV12-4|NA|TRBJ2-3|few
CASRRQVGTDTQYF
TGTGCCAGCAGGAGACAGGTTGGCACAGATACGCAGTATTTT
>TRBV4-3|NA|TRBJ1-1|NA
CASRQDILQDTEAFF
TGCGCCAGCAGACAAGATATCCTCCAGGACACTGAAGCTTTCTTT
>TRBV5-1|NA|TRBJ1-6|NA
CASSLGRDNSPLHF
TGCGCCAGCAGCTTAGGACGGGATAATTCACCCCTCCACTTT
>TRBV20-1|NA|TRBJ2-1|few
CSAPQSYNEQFF
TGCAGTGCTCCACAGAGTTACAATGAGCAGTTCTTC
>TRBV14|NA|TRBJ2-4|few
CASSQDWGIQYF
TGTGCCAGCAGCCAAGATTGGGGCATTCAGTACTTC
>TRBV5-1|NA|TRBJ2-4|NA
CASREGQIENIQYF
TGCGCCAGCAGGGAGGGACAGATAGAAAACATTCAGTACTTC
>TRBV6-5|TRBD2|TRBJ2-1|NA
CASSYGRAGGPANEQFF
TGTGCCAGCAGTTACGGTCGAGCGGGAGGCCCCGCTAATGAGCAGTTCTTC